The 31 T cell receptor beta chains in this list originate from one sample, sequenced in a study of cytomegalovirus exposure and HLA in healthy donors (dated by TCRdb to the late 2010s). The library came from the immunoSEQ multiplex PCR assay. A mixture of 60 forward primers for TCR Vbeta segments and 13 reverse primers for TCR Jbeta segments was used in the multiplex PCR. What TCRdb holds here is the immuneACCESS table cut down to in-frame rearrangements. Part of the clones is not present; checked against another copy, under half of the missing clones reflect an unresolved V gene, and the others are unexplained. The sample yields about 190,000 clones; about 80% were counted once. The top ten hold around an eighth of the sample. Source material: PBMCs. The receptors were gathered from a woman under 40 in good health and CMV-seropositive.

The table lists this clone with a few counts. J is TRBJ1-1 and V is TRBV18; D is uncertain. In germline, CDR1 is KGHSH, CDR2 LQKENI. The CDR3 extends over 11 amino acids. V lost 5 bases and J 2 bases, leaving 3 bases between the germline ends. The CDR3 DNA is TGTGCCAGCTCATCTAACACTGAAGCTTTCTTT. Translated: CASSSNTEAFF.

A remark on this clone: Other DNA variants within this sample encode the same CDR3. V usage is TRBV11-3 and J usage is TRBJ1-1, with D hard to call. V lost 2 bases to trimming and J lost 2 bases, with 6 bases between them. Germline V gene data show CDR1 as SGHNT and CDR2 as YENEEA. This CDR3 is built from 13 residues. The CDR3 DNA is TGTGCCAGCAGCTTATCTAGAAACACTGAAGCTTTCTTT. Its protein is CASSLSRNTEAFF.

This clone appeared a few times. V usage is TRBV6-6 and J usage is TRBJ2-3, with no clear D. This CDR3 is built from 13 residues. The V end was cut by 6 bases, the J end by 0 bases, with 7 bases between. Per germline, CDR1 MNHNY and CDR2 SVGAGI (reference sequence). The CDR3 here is CASSIGSTDTQYF. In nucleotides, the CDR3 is TGTGCCAGCAGCATCGGGAGCACAGATACGCAGTATTTT.

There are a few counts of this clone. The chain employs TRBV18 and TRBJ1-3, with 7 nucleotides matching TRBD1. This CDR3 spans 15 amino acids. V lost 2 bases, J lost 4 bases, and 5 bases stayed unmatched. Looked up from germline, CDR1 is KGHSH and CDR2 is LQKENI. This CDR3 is CASSPSTGDGNTIYF. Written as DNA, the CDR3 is TGTGCCAGCTCACCAAGCACAGGGGACGGAAACACCATATATTTT.

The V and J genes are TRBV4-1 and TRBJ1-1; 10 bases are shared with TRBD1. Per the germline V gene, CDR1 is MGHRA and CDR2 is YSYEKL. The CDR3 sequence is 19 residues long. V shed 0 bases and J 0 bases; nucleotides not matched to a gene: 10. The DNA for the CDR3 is TGCGCCAGCAGCCAAGAAGGGAGATCCGGGACAGGGGTGAACACTGAAGCTTTCTTT. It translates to CASSQEGRSGTGVNTEAFF.

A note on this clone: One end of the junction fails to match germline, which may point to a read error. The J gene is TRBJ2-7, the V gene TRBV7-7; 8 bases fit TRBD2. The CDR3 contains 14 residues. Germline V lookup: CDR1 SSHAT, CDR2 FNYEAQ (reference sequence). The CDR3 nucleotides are TGTGCTAGCAGCTTAGGAGCGGGGGTGGGGGAGCAGTACTTC. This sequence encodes CASSLGAGVGEQYF. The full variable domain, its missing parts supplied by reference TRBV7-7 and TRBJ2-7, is GAGVSQSPRYKVTKRGQDVTLRCDPISSHATLYWYQQALGQGPEFLTYFNYEAQPDKSGLPSDRFSAERPEGSISTLTIQRTEQRDSAMYRCASSLGAGVGEQYFGPGTRLTVT.

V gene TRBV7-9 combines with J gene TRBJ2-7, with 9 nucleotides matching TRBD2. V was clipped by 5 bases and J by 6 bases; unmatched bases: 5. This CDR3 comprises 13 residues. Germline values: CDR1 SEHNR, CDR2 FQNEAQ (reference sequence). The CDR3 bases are TGTGCCAGCAGCGCGGCGGGGGGGGTCGAGCAGTACTTC. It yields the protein CASSAAGGVEQYF.

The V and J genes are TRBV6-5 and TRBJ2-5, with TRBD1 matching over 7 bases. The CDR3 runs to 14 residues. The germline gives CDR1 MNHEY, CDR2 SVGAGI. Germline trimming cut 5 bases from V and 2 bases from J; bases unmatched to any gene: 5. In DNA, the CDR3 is TGTGCCAGCAGTAGGGGACAGACTCAAGAGACCCAGTACTTC. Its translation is CASSRGQTQETQYF.

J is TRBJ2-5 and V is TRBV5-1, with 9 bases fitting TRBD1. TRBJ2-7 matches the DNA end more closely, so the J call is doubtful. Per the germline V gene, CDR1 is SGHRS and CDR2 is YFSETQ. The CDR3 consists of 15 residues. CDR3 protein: CASSLVTGGSYEQYF. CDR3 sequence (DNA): TGCGCCAGCAGCTTGGTGACAGGGGGCTCCTACGAGCAGTACTTC.

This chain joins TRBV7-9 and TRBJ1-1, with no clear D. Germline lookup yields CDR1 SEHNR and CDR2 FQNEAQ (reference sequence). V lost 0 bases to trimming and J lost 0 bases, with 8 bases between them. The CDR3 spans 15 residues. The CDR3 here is CASSLALRLNTEAFF. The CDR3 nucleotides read TGTGCCAGCAGCTTAGCATTACGGTTGAACACTGAAGCTTTCTTT. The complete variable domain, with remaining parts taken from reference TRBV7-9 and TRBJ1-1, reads DTGVSQNPRHKITKRGQNVTFRCDPISEHNRLYWYRQTLGQGPEFLTYFQNEAQLEKSRLLSDRFSAERPKGSFSTLEIQRTEQGDSAMYLCASSLALRLNTEAFFGQGTRLTVV.

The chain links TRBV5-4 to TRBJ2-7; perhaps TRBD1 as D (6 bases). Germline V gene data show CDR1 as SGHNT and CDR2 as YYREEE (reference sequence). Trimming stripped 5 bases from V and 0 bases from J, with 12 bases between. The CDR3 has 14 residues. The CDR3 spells CASRPSRGSYEQYF. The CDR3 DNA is TGTGCCAGCAGGCCCTCCAGGGGCTCCTACGAGCAGTACTTC.

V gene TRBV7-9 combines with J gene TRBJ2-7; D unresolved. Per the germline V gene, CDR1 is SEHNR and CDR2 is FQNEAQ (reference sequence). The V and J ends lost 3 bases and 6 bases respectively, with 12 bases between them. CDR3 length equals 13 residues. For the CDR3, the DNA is TGTGCCAGCAGCTTTCCCACCCAGCGCGAGCAGTACTTC. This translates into CASSFPTQREQYF. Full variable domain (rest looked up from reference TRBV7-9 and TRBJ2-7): DTGVSQNPRHKITKRGQNVTFRCDPISEHNRLYWYRQTLGQGPEFLTYFQNEAQLEKSRLLSDRFSAERPKGSFSTLEIQRTEQGDSAMYLCASSFPTQREQYFGPGTRLTVT.

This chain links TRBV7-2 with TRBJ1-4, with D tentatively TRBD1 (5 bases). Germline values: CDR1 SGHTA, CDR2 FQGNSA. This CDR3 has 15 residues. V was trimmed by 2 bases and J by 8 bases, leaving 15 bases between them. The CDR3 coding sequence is TGTGCCAGCAGCTTATATGGGAGGGGTTACGAAAAACTGTTTTTT. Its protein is CASSLYGRGYEKLFF.

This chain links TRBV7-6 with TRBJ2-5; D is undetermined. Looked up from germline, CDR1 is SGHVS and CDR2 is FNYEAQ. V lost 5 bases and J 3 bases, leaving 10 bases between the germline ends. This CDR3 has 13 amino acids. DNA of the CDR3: TGTGCCAGCAGCGCTTCTAGAGAAGAGACCCAGTACTTC. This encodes CASSASREETQYF.

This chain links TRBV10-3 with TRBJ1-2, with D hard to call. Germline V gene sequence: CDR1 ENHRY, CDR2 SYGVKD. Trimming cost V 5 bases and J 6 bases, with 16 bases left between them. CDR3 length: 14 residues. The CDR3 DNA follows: TGTGCCATCAGTATTGAGAGGAGCCGAGATGGCTACACCTTC. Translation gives CAISIERSRDGYTF.

The CDR3 DNA reads TGCGCCAGCAGCCAACAGGGGTTCTATGGCTACACCTTC. The encoded protein is CASSQQGFYGYTF. The J gene is TRBJ1-2, the V gene TRBV5-1; TRBD1 agrees at 7 bases. The germline gives CDR1 SGHRS, CDR2 YFSETQ. J gave up 4 bases and V 4 bases, and 4 bases lay outside the gene matches. The length of the CDR3 is 13 residues.

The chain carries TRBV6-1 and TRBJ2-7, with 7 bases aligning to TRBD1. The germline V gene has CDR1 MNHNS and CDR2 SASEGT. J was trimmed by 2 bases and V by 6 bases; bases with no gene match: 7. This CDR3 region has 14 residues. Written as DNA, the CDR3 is TGTGCCAGCAGAACCGACAGGGCCCCCTACGAGCAGTACTTC. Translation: CASRTDRAPYEQYF.

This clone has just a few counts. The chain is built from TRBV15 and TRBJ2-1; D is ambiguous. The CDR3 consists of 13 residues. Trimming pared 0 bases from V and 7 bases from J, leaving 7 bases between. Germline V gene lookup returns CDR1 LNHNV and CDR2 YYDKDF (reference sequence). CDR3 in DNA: TGTGCCACCAGCAGAGATCGCCTAAATGAGCAGTTCTTC. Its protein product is CATSRDRLNEQFF.

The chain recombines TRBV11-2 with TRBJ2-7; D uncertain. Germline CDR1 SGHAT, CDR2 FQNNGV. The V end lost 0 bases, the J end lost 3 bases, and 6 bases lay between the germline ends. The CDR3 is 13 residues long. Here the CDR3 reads CASSLDRNYEQYF. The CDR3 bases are TGTGCCAGCAGCTTAGACAGAAACTACGAGCAGTACTTC.

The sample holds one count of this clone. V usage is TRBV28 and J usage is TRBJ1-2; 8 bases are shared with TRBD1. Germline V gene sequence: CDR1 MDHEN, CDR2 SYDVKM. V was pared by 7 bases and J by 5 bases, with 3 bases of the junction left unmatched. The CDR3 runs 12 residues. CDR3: CASTRTGYGYTF. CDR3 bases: TGTGCCAGCACCAGGACAGGGTATGGCTACACCTTC.

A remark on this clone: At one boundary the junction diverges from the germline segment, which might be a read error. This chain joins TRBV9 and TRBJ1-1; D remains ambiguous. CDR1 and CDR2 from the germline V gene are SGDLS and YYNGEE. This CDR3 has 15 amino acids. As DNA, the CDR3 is TGTGCCAGCAGCGTAGATCTGTCGGCAGGTGTCACTCGGATCTTT. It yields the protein CASSVDLSAGVTRIF. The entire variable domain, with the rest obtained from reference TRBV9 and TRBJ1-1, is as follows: DSGVTQTPKHLITATGQRVTLRCSPRSGDLSVYWYQQSLDQGLQFLIQYYNGEERAKGNILERFSAQQFPDLHSELNLSSLELGDSALYFCASSVDLSAGVTRIFGQGTRLTVV.

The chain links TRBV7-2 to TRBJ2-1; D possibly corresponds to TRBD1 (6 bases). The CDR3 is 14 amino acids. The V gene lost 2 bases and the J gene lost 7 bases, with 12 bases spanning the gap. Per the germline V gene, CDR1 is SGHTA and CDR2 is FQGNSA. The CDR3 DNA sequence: TGTGCCAGCAGCTTACAGGGACAAACGAATGAGCAGTTCTTC. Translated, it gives CASSLQGQTNEQFF. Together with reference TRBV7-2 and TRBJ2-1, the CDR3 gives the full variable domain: GAGVSQSPSNKVTEKGKDVELRCDPISGHTALYWYRQSLGQGLEFLIYFQGNSAPDKSGLPSDRFSAERTGGSVSTLTIQRTQQEDSAVYLCASSLQGQTNEQFFGPGTRLTVL.

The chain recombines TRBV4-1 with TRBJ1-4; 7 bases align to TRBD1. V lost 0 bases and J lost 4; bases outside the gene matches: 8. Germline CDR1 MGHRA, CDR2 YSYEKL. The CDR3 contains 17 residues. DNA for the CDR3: TGCGCCAGCAGCCAAGAGCCGGTGGCAGGGGGTAATGAAAAACTGTTTTTT. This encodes CASSQEPVAGGNEKLFF.

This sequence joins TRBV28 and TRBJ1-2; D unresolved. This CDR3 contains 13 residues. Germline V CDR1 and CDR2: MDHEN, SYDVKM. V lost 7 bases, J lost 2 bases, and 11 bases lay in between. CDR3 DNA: TGTGCCAGCATCGCGGGAGGGAACTATGGCTACACCTTC. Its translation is CASIAGGNYGYTF.

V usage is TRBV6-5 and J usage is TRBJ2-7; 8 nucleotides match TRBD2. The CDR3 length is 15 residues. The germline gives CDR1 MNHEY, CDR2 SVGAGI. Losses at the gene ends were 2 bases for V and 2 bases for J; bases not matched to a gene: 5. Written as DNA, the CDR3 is TGTGCCAGCAGTTACGCGGGGGGTTCAACCTACGAGCAGTACTTC. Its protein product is CASSYAGGSTYEQYF.

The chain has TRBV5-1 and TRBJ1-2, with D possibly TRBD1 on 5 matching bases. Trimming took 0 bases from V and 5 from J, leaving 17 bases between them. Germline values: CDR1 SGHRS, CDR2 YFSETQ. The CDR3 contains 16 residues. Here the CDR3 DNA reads TGCGCCAGCAGCTTGGTGTACGGCAGGGAAGATTATGGCTACACCTTC. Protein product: CASSLVYGREDYGYTF.

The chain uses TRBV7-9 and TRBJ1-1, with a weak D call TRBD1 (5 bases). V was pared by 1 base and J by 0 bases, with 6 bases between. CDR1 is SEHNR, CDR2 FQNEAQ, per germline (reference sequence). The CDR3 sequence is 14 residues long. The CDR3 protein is CASSLGGLNTEAFF. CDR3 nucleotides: TGTGCCAGCAGCTTAGGGGGCCTGAACACTGAAGCTTTCTTT.

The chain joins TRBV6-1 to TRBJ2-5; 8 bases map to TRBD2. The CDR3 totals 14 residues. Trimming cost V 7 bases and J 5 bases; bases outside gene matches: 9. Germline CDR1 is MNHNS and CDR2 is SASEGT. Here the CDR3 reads CASNDGRAVETQYF. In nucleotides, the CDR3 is TGTGCCAGCAATGACGGGAGGGCCGTGGAGACCCAGTACTTC.

For the CDR3, the DNA is TGTGCCAGCAGTAGAGTCCCGGGACTTTACGAGCAGTACTTC. This encodes CASSRVPGLYEQYF. The V and J genes are TRBV6-5 and TRBJ2-7; tentatively, D is TRBD2 (6 bases). This CDR3 has 14 residues. Germline CDR1 reads MNHEY; CDR2 reads SVGAGI. The V end was cut by 5 bases, the J end by 4 bases, with 15 bases between.

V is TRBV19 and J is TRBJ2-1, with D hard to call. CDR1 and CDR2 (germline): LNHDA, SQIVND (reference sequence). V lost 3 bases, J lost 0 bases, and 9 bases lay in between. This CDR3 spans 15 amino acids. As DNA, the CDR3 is TGTGCCAGTAGTATTGGCCGTTCCTCCTACAATGAGCAGTTCTTC. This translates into CASSIGRSSYNEQFF.

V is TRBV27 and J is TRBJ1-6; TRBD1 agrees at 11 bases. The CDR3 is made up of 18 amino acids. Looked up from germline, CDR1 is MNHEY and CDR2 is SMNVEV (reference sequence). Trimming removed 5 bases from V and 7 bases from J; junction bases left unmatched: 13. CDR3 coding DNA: TGTGCCAGCAGTGTTCTCCGTAGGACAGGGGGCACGAATTCACCCCTCCACTTT. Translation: CASSVLRRTGGTNSPLHF.